This TCR beta chain was captured by sequencing in a study of blood T cell repertoires in COVID-19. Recruitment covered roughly 24 US areas and drew participants whose ages spanned roughly 18 to 90 years. Allocation to cohorts depended on clinical history reported by the participants. Per the authors' pipeline: Reference gene primers were amplified, and this amplification served to estimate nucleated cell counts. Sequencing used immunoSEQ multiplex PCR; TCRdb keeps in-frame clones, though not all of them. The V and J calls and clone size were taken over from that table, and D and trimming were inferred from the DNA. The table shows about 190,000 clones, with roughly three quarters occurring only once. V lost 2 bases to trimming and J lost 7 bases, with 8 bases between them. The CDR3 runs to 13 residues. Germline V gene data show CDR1 as KGHSH and CDR2 as LQKENI.

The sequence was obtained from a woman aged 45-65 years with acute COVID-19. V and J are TRBV18 and TRBJ1-4; no firm D call. The sequencing input was PBMCs or T cells enriched from blood (not recorded which). The CDR3 bases are TGTGCCAGCTCACCAGGGCTTGGTGAAAAACTGTTTTTT. Residues: CASSPGLGEKLFF.